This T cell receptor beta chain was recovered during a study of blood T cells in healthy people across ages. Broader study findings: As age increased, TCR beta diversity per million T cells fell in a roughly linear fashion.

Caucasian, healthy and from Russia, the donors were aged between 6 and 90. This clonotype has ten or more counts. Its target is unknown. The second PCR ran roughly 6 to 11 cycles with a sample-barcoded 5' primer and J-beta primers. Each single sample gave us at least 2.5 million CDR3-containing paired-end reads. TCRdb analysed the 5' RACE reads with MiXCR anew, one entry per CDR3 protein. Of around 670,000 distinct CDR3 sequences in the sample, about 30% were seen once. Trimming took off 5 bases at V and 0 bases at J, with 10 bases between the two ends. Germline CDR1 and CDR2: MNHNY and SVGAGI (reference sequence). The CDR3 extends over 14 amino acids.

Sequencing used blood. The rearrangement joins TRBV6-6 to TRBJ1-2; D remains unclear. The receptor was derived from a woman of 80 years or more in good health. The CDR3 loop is CASSVGSSNYGYTF. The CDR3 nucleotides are TGTGCCAGCAGTGTTGGGTCTTCTAACTATGGCTACACCTTC.